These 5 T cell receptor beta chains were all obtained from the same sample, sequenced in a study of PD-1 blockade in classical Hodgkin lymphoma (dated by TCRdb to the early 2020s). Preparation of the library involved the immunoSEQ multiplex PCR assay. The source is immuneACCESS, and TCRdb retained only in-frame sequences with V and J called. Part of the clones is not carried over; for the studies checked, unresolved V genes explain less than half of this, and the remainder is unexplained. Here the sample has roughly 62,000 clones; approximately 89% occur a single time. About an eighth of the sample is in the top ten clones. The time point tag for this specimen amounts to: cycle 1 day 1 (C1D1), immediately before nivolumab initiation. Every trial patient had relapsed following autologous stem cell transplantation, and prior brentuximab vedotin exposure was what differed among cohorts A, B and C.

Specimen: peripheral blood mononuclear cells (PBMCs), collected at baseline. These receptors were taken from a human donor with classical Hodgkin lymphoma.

The CDR3 spells CASSPYGGGLFGSQYF. CDR3 in DNA: TGTGCCAGCAGTCCCTATGGAGGGGGGTTATTTGGGAGCCAGTACTTC. This chain uses TRBV7-2 with TRBJ2-5; the D gene could be TRBD1 or TRBD2 (6 bases each). The CDR3 has 16 amino acids. The V end lost 6 bases, the J end lost 10 bases, and 27 bases lay between the germline ends. The germline V gene has CDR1 SGHTA and CDR2 FQGNSA. Full variable domain (remainder filled in from reference TRBV7-2 and TRBJ2-5): GAGVSQSPSNKVTEKGKDVELRCDPISGHTALYWYRQSLGQGLEFLIYFQGNSAPDKSGLPSDRFSAERTGGSVSTLTIQRTQQEDSAVYLCASSPYGGGLFGSQYFGPGTRLLVL.

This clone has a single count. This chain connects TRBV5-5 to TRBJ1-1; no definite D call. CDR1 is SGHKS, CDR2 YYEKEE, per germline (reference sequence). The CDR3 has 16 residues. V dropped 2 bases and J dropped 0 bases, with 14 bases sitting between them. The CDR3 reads CASSFDPGFMNTEAFF. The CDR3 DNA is TGTGCCAGCAGCTTTGATCCAGGATTCATGAACACTGAAGCTTTCTTT.

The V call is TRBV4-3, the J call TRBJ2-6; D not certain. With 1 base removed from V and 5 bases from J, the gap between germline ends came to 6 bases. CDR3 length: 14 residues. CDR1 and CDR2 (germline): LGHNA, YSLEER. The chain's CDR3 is CASSQGSWANVLTF. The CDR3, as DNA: TGCGCCAGCAGCCAAGGGAGCTGGGCCAACGTCCTGACTTTC.

For the CDR3, the DNA is TGTGCCAGCAGCTTAGCCTTCCCGACAGGGAACTCCTACAATGAGCAGTTCTTC. It yields the protein CASSLAFPTGNSYNEQFF. The genes are TRBV7-8 and TRBJ2-1; TRBD1 agrees at 7 bases. The V and J ends lost 0 bases and 0 bases, in that order; junction bases with no gene match: 8. The CDR3 covers 18 residues. The V gene's germline CDR1 is SGHVS and CDR2 FQNEAQ.

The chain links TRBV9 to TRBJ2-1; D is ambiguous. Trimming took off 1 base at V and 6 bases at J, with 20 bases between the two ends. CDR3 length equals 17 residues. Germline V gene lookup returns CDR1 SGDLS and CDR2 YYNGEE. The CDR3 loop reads CASSVRSGVPPGNEQFF. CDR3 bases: TGTGCCAGCAGCGTACGCAGTGGGGTCCCACCTGGCAATGAGCAGTTCTTC.